The 2 T cell receptor beta chains in this list originate from one sample, sequenced in a study of T-cell memory formation after mild COVID-19. A single record per CDR3 protein comes from TCRdb applying MiXCR to the 5' RACE reads. Among over 350,000 distinct CDR3 sequences listed, approximately 25% were seen once. The sequenced sample was PBMCs or a T cell subset sorted from them (not recorded which). These receptors were obtained from an adult woman who had mild COVID-19 (a few samples of this study predate the infection). Cell type and time point are not known.

The chain joins TRBV21-1 to TRBJ2-3; TRBD2, as called in the table, went unchecked against the DNA. TRBV21-1 is tagged as a pseudogene. This CDR3 spans 15 amino acids. The CDR3 DNA reads as TGTGCCAGCATCGGGATAGCGGCAACGAGGGATACGCAGTATTTT. Translated, it gives CASIGIAATRDTQYF.

This clonotype was detected a few times. The chain recombines TRBV12-3 or TRBV12-4 with TRBJ2-7; no definite D call. V lost 7 bases to trimming and J lost 0 bases, with 7 bases between them. CDR3 length: 12 residues. The CDR3: CASKRSSYEQYF. DNA of the CDR3: TGTGCCAGCAAACGGAGCTCCTACGAGCAGTACTTC.